This TCR beta chain was sequenced during a study of T cells in Graves' hyperthyroidism and ophthalmopathy. RNA transcripts yielded amplified TCR beta CDR3 regions. When the TCR CDR3 underwent first-round RT-PCR, the HTBI primer set was used. TCRdb fed the multiplex PCR reads into MiXCR, producing one record per CDR3 protein. The sample records hundreds of thousands of distinct CDR3 sequences, 45% being singletons. The CDR3 consists of 15 residues. V was pared by 5 bases and J by 3 bases, with 5 bases of the junction left unmatched. CDR1 is SEHNR and CDR2 is FQNEAQ in the germline V gene (reference sequence). Study findings and constraints: Most thyroid clonotypes expanded above 0.001 were also detected in blood. Stable hyperthyroidism was separated from ophthalmopathy by a model based on 13 V-J features.

Diagnoses were made from clinical symptoms, serum measures (thyroxine and TRAb), thyroid ultrasound and orbital computed tomography. For this clonotype: Its specificity is not known.

The sequenced sample consisted of peripheral blood or thyroid tissue (not recorded which). The chain combines TRBV7-9 with TRBJ2-2, with 8 bases fitting TRBD1. This TCR derives from an adult man with Graves' disease, either hyperthyroidism or ophthalmopathy (not recorded which). DNA for the CDR3: TGTGCCAGCAGCCGGACAGGGCGGTACACCGGGGAGCTGTTTTTT. Encoded protein: CASSRTGRYTGELFF.